The rows below give T cell receptor beta chains drawn from one sample of a study of glioma-infiltrating T cells after dendritic cell vaccination. Produced via immunoSEQ multiplex PCR; TCRdb's table is partial and in-frame only. This sample has about 87,000 clones, with roughly four fifths found just once. This specimen was blood, taken after dendritic cell vaccination. The source of these receptors is a human donor with glioblastoma. CDR3s include the opening cysteine and the closing phenylalanine or tryptophan. Where a row states a size, it is once, few, many or the class of an expanded clone; other rows omit it.

few	TRBV9	TRBJ2-2	CASSVASGGAGTGELFF
-	TRBV5-6	TRBJ1-2	CASSLVAGKRDYGYTF
-	TRBV6-6	TRBJ1-1	CASSVGQTNTEAFF
-	TRBV4-2	TRBJ1-5	CASSQDPGYSNQPQHF
-	TRBV5-1	TRBJ2-5	CASSSGQGETPQYF
-	TRBV7-2	TRBJ1-2	CASSLSGIPYGYTF
-	TRBV4-2	TRBJ2-7	CASSQDPAGVPEYF
few	TRBV27	TRBJ1-6	CASSPLRVPPLHF
-	TRBV6-1	TRBJ1-1	CASSEGGGRTEAFF
few	TRBV27	TRBJ2-1	CASSFLRTGSGNEQFF
-	TRBV25-1	TRBJ1-4	CASSVQGMTNEKLFF
-	TRBV9	TRBJ1-3	CASSVLGGTSSGNTIYF
-	TRBV25-1	TRBJ2-3	CASNGQYTDTQYF
-	TRBV6-5	TRBJ2-1	CASSFTDRGGDEQFF
-	TRBV11-1	TRBJ2-3	CASSRGYTDTQYF
once	TRBV10-3	TRBJ2-4	CAISESAGENIQYF
-	TRBV18	TRBJ2-7	CASSPGQGTYEQYF
-	TRBV7-7	TRBJ2-7	CASSLDRGYEQYF
-	TRBV19	TRBJ2-7	CASRNRVSYEQYF
-	TRBV9	TRBJ2-5	CASSAYPSYQETQYF
-	TRBV29-1	TRBJ1-2	CSVTRTDYGYTF
-	TRBV11-2	TRBJ2-1	CASSTRTGGDEQFF
-	TRBV7-2	TRBJ2-5	CASSLAIAGGRETQYF
once	TRBV30	TRBJ1-4	CAWSVTGGLDEKLFF
once	TRBV29-1	TRBJ1-3	CSVSWGQLSSGNTIYF
-	TRBV5-5	TRBJ2-7	CASTPGLADSYEQYF
-	TRBV6-6	TRBJ2-5	CASTLEGGAQYF
many	TRBV7-9	TRBJ1-3	CASSLSTIRAGNTIYF
-	TRBV5-1	TRBJ2-1	CASSARTSGYNEQFF
-	TRBV7-2	TRBJ1-1	CASSRGTGAEGEAFF
-	TRBV5-1	TRBJ1-1	CASSLGEGTEAFF
-	TRBV11-2	TRBJ2-4	CASSLDSASSAQYF
-	TRBV5-1	TRBJ2-1	CASSSAGTPAYNEQFF
-	TRBV18	TRBJ1-1	CASSPATEAFF
-	TRBV10-3	TRBJ1-5	CAISGAGLAQHF
-	TRBV7-2	TRBJ1-1	CASSLYGGVTEAFF
-	TRBV5-1	TRBJ2-7	CASSRGTGGPYEQYF
-	TRBV9	TRBJ1-1	CASSAMTGVSTEAFF
once	TRBV7-6	TRBJ2-6	CASSTYSGANVLTF
-	TRBV5-1	TRBJ2-1	CASSPQLAGIYNEQFF
once	TRBV10-3	TRBJ1-2	CAISVGTGDNYGYTF
-	TRBV7-2	TRBJ1-3	CASSIVTGGSGNTIYF
-	TRBV9	TRBJ2-7	CASSVGAGTYEQYF
-	TRBV7-3	TRBJ1-1	CASSEGQTNTEAFF
once	TRBV11-2	TRBJ2-7	CASSPTGAPRYEQYF
-	TRBV19	TRBJ2-6	CASKKGDSSGANVLTF
-	TRBV7-2	TRBJ1-6	CASSSGQPYSPLHF
-	TRBV10-3	TRBJ2-5	CAISEARTSETQYF
-	TRBV7-2	TRBJ2-7	CASSPPLYEQYF
-	TRBV5-1	TRBJ2-5	CASSLAGTLEETQYF
-	TRBV2	TRBJ2-5	CASSGPESGEYQETQYF
-	TRBV7-2	TRBJ1-1	CASSLTGKGTEAFF
-	TRBV7-3	TRBJ2-1	CASSPQPDRDYNEQFF
-	TRBV2	TRBJ1-4	CASSVQGAREEKLFF